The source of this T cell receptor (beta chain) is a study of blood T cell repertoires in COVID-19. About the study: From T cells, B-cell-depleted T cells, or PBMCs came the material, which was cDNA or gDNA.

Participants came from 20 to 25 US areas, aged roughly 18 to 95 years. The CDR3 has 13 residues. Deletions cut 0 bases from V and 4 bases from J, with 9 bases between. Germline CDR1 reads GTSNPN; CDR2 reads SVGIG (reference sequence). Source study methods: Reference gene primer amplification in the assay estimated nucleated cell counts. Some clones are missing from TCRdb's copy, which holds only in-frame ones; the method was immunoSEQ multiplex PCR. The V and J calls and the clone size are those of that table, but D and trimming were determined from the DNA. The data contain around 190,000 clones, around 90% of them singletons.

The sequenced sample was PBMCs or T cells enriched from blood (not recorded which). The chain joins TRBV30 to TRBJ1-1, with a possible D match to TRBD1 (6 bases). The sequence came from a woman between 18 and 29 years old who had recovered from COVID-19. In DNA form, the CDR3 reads TGTGCCTGGAGTGTACAGGGTATCACTGAAGCTTTCTTT. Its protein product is CAWSVQGITEAFF. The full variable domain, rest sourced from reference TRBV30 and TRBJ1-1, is SQTIHQWPATLVQPVGSPLSLECTVEGTSNPNLYWYRQAAGRGLQLLFYSVGIGQISSEVPQNLSASRPQDRQFILSSKKLLLSDSGFYLCAWSVQGITEAFFGQGTRLTVV.